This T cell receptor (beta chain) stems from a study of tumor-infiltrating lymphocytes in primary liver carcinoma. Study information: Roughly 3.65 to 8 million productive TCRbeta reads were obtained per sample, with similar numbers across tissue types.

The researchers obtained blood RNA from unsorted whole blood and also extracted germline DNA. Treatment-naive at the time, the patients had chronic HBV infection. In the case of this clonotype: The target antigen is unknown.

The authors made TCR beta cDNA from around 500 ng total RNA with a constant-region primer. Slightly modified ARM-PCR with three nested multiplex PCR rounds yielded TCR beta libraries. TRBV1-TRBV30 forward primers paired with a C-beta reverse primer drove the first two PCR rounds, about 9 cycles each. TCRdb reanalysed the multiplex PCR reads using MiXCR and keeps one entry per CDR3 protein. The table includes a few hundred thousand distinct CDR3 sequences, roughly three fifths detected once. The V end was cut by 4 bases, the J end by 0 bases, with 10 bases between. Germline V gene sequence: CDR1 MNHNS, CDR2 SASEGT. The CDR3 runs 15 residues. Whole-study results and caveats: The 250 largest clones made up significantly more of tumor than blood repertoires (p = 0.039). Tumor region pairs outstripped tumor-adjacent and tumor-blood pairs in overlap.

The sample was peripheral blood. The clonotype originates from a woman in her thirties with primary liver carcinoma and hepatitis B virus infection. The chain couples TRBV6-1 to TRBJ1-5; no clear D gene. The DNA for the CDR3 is TGTGCCAGCAGTGTAATGTATCATAGCAATCAGCCCCAGCATTTT. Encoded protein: CASSVMYHSNQPQHF.